A selection of T cell receptor beta chains follows, all from one sample in a study of T cell repertoires in cytomegalovirus infection. One entry per CDR3 protein, called by TCRdb with MiXCR from the reads. The sample lists over 450,000 distinct CDR3 sequences, 11% occurring once. The material sequenced was PBMCs. All receptors derive from a human donor in good health (CMV status not recorded). Some clones in this sample may be carry-over from other donors' samples. Both conserved end residues are part of each CDR3. The D gene is left open where the match is weak. The size entry is marked missing in some rows and otherwise reads once, few, many or a size class.

>TRBJ2-1|.|.|TRBV10-3
CAISESREAYNEQFF
TGTGCCATCAGTGAGTCAAGGGAAGCTTACAATGAGCAGTTCTTC
>TRBJ1-1|few|TRBD1|TRBV19
CASSKAQGRKDTEAFF
TGTGCCAGTAGTAAAGCACAGGGGCGGAAAGATACTGAAGCTTTCTTT
>TRBJ2-2|many|.|TRBV5-4
CAIHSGATGTGELFF
TGTGCCATCCACTCTGGGGCTACGGGCACCGGGGAGCTGTTTTTT
>TRBJ1-1|many|.|TRBV12-3/TRBV12-4
CASSLSWGAGTEAFF
TGTGCCAGCAGCCTATCCTGGGGGGCGGGCACTGAAGCTTTCTTT
>TRBJ1-3|many|TRBD1|TRBV13
CASSLSQGRGNTIYF
TGTGCCAGCAGCTTATCACAGGGGAGAGGAAACACCATATATTTT
>TRBJ1-4|few|.|TRBV29-1
CSVEDPGGASGKLFF
TGCAGCGTTGAAGATCCCGGGGGCGCTTCTGGAAAACTGTTTTTT
>TRBJ1-1|many|.|TRBV6-5
CASSYSRSEAFF
TGTGCCAGCAGTTACTCGAGATCGGAAGCTTTCTTT
>TRBJ1-4|many|.|TRBV6-1
CASSRGTDNEKLFF
TGTGCCAGCAGCCGAGGGACGGATAATGAAAAACTGTTTTTT
>TRBJ1-2|.|.|TRBV11-2
CASSLPLGYNYGYTF
TGTGCCAGCAGCTTACCCCTCGGCTATAACTATGGCTACACCTTC
>TRBJ2-3|many|TRBD2|TRBV7-3
CASSLTSGRASDTQYF
TGTGCCAGCAGCTTGACTAGCGGGAGGGCCTCAGATACGCAGTATTTT
>TRBJ2-2|many|TRBD2|TRBV7-3
CASSLAGGRLFF
TGTGCCAGCAGCTTAGCGGGAGGAAGGCTGTTTTTT
>TRBJ1-5|many|.|TRBV24-1
CATSDFMGEPQHF
TGTGCCACCAGTGATTTTATGGGGGAGCCCCAGCATTTT
>TRBJ1-1|few|.|TRBV19
CATHHGQGLGTEAFF
TGTGCCACTCACCATGGGCAGGGTTTAGGCACTGAAGCTTTCTTT
>TRBJ1-3|many|.|TRBV20-1
CSARVADSSGNTIYF
TGCAGTGCTAGAGTTGCAGATTCCTCTGGAAACACCATATATTTT
>TRBJ2-7|few|TRBD1|TRBV6-6
CASSSTGQGLKDEQYF
TGTGCCAGCAGTTCCACGGGACAGGGACTTAAAGACGAGCAGTACTTC